Sequencing of this T cell receptor beta chain was carried out in a study of blood T cell repertoires in COVID-19. Looking at the study overall: The United States, Italy and Spain supplied acute and convalescent COVID-19 samples. T cells, B-cell-depleted T cells, or PBMCs supplied cDNA or gDNA.

Original analysis: Reference gene primer amplification gave estimated nucleated cell counts. The data were produced by immunoSEQ multiplex PCR, yet TCRdb's version contains in-frame clones alone and is incomplete. V, J and clone size reflect that table, while D and trimming were determined from the DNA. The table includes approximately 120,000 clones, approximately 80% detected once. The CDR3 spans 14 residues. Germline V CDR1 and CDR2: SGHRS, YFSETQ. V lost 0 bases and J lost 4, with 7 bases in between. This chain uses TRBV5-1 with TRBJ1-4; D is unresolved. Sequencing was performed on peripheral blood. The TCR comes from a human donor in a cohort sampled during active COVID-19. The CDR3 nucleotides read TGCGCCAGCAGCTTGGCGACAAATAATGAAAAACTGTTTTTT. Amino acid sequence: CASSLATNNEKLFF. Combining the CDR3 with reference TRBV5-1 and TRBJ1-4 gives the whole variable domain KAGVTQTPRYLIKTRGQQVTLSCSPISGHRSVSWYQQTPGQGLQFLFEYFSETQRNKGNFPGRFSGRQFSNSRSEMNVSTLELGDSALYLCASSLATNNEKLFFGSGTQLSVL.